The 24 T cell receptor beta chains below come from one sample, sequenced in a study of blood T cell repertoires in COVID-19. The assay was immunoSEQ multiplex PCR, and TCRdb's table has in-frame clones only and misses some. Of 120,000 or so clones in the sample, about 70% were seen once. The sequencing sample was made of peripheral blood. The receptor source for this set is a woman in her sixties or seventies with acute or convalescent COVID-19.

This clone was detected a few times. The chain links TRBV7-6 to TRBJ2-1; 8 bases map to TRBD2. Germline-derived CDR1 and CDR2 are SGHVS and FNYEAQ. The CDR3 sequence is 15 residues long. Trimming removed 1 base from V and 5 bases from J; junction bases left unmatched: 4. CDR3 coding DNA: TGTGCCAGCAGCTTAGGGAGCGGGAGACACAATGAGCAGTTCTTC. It specifies CASSLGSGRHNEQFF.

V gene TRBV6-5 combines with J gene TRBJ1-1; 8 nucleotides line up with TRBD1. The CDR3 contains 15 residues. The V segment lost 0 bases and the J segment 4 bases; nucleotides outside the gene matches: 4. Germline-derived CDR1 and CDR2 are MNHEY and SVGAGI. The CDR3 is CASSYSGQGATEAFF. DNA for the CDR3: TGTGCCAGCAGTTACTCGGGGCAGGGGGCCACTGAAGCTTTCTTT.

A single count supports this clone. The chain is built from TRBV3-1 (or the pseudogene TRBV3-2) and TRBJ1-6, with D unclear. Germline loops: CDR1 LGHDT, CDR2 YNNKEL (reference sequence). This CDR3 is built from 15 residues. Deletions cut 2 bases from V and 10 bases from J, with 15 bases between. CDR3 region: CASSQLGEIRSPLHF. Written as DNA, the CDR3 is TGTGCCAGCAGCCAACTCGGGGAGATAAGATCACCCCTCCACTTT.

The chain carries TRBV6-5 and TRBJ1-5, with 7 positions matching TRBD1. Germline trimming cut 0 bases from V and 1 base from J; bases unmatched to any gene: 0. The CDR3 is made up of 15 amino acids. Germline loops: CDR1 MNHEY, CDR2 SVGAGI. The CDR3 DNA reads as TGTGCCAGCAGTTACTCGACAGGGAGCAATCAGCCCCAGCATTTT. It is translated as CASSYSTGSNQPQHF.

The chain employs TRBV10-3 and TRBJ1-1; D is perhaps TRBD1 (6 bases). Per the germline V gene, CDR1 is ENHRY and CDR2 is SYGVKD. The germline V and J ends were trimmed by 10 bases and 0 bases, with 15 bases remaining between them. The CDR3 runs 14 residues. CDR3 sequence: CATSWTEMNTEAFF. The CDR3 nucleotides are TGTGCCACGAGCTGGACAGAGATGAACACTGAAGCTTTCTTT.

The chain joins TRBV9 to TRBJ2-1, with D hard to call. The CDR3 has 11 amino acids. V dropped 0 bases and J dropped 9 bases, with 4 bases sitting between them. The germline V gene has CDR1 SGDLS and CDR2 YYNGEE. The CDR3 DNA follows: TGTGCCAGCAGCGTAGCCATTGAGCAGTTCTTC. Its protein product is CASSVAIEQFF.

The chain carries TRBV10-3 and TRBJ1-5; TRBD1 matches 7 bases. There are 15 residues in the CDR3. Germline assignment: CDR1 ENHRY and CDR2 SYGVKD. The V and J ends lost 0 bases and 3 bases, in that order; junction bases with no gene match: 2. The CDR3 reads CAISESGQNNQPQHF. CDR3 DNA: TGTGCCATCAGTGAGTCGGGACAGAACAATCAGCCCCAGCATTTT.

This rearrangement joins TRBV7-8 to TRBJ1-4, with D perhaps matching TRBD1 (5 bases). The germline V and J ends were trimmed by 5 bases and 7 bases, with 17 bases remaining between them. The germline CDR1 and CDR2 sequences are SGHVS and FQNEAQ. This CDR3 has 15 residues. The CDR3 DNA is TGTGCCAGCAGCCGCTTCTTTGGGGCGCCTGAAAAACTGTTTTTT. Its protein is CASSRFFGAPEKLFF.

This clone was recorded at least ten times. The J gene is TRBJ1-6, the V gene TRBV2; D gene unclear. V shed 6 bases and J shed 5 bases, with 14 bases lying between them. This CDR3 is built from 15 residues. Germline CDR1 and CDR2: SNHLY and FYNNEI. Here the CDR3 reads CASRDTPINNSPLHF. The CDR3 DNA follows: TGTGCCAGCAGAGATACACCGATCAATAATTCACCCCTCCACTTT.

This clone came up a few times. V is TRBV9 and J is TRBJ2-3, with a weak D call TRBD2 (5 bases). The V gene lost 3 bases and the J gene lost 1 base, with 12 bases spanning the gap. The germline gives CDR1 SGDLS, CDR2 YYNGEE. This CDR3 region has 15 residues. CDR3 nucleotides: TGTGCCAGCAGCGAGGGCGGGTGGGGCACAGATACGCAGTATTTT. It codes for CASSEGGWGTDTQYF.

A single count supports this clone. This sequence joins TRBV29-1 and TRBJ1-1; D not certain. In germline, CDR1 is SQVTM, CDR2 ANQGSEA. The CDR3 spans 13 residues. V dropped 4 bases and J dropped 2 bases, with 11 bases sitting between them. The CDR3 spells CSVGRGPNTEAFF. The CDR3 DNA follows: TGCAGCGTTGGTCGCGGTCCCAACACTGAAGCTTTCTTT.

This rearrangement joins TRBV7-9 to TRBJ2-1, with 8 bases fitting TRBD2. There are 15 residues in the CDR3. Looked up from germline, CDR1 is SEHNR and CDR2 is FQNEAQ (reference sequence). V trimming: 3 bases; J trimming: 6 bases; junction bases outside the gene matches: 7. The CDR3 region has the DNA TGTGCCAGCAGCTTGGGGCCGGGACTAGTCAATGAGCAGTTCTTC. Amino acids: CASSLGPGLVNEQFF.

This sequence joins TRBV18 and TRBJ2-5, with 9 bases identical to TRBD1. After removal of 2 bases from V and 5 bases from J, the junction contained 6 bases not matched to a gene. The CDR3 sequence is 15 residues long. Germline V gene sequence: CDR1 KGHSH, CDR2 LQKENI. CDR3 loop: CASSPATGGGETQYF. The CDR3 coding sequence is TGTGCCAGCTCACCAGCGACAGGGGGTGGTGAGACCCAGTACTTC.

This rearrangement joins TRBV6-1 to TRBJ2-1, with 9 bases that match TRBD2. The CDR3 spans 15 residues. CDR1 is MNHNS, CDR2 SASEGT, per germline. V trimming: 1 base; J trimming: 8 bases; junction bases outside the gene matches: 6. CDR3 in amino acids: CASSEGASGVYEQFF. The CDR3 DNA is TGTGCCAGCAGTGAAGGGGCTAGCGGGGTCTATGAGCAGTTCTTC.

This clone appeared many times. The chain uses TRBV3-1 (or the pseudogene TRBV3-2) and TRBJ2-7; 8 bases map to TRBD1. Germline-derived CDR1 and CDR2 are LGHDT and YNNKEL (reference sequence). This CDR3 contains 16 residues. V lost 4 bases and J lost 2; bases outside the gene matches: 10. The CDR3 DNA reads as TGTGCCAGCAGCCCTGACCCAGGGGGCGCACCCTACGAGCAGTACTTC. Residues: CASSPDPGGAPYEQYF.

This chain uses TRBV9 with TRBJ1-6, with D possibly matching TRBD1 (6 bases). CDR1 SGDLS and CDR2 YYNGEE come from the germline V gene. CDR3 size: 14 residues. Trimming shortened V by 2 bases and J by 10 bases, and 13 bases separated the two germline ends. CDR3 region: CASSVRQDGSPLHF. The CDR3 DNA reads TGTGCCAGCAGCGTCCGACAGGATGGGTCACCCCTCCACTTT.

V and J are TRBV19 and TRBJ2-5; 7 positions agree with TRBD2. V shed 5 bases and J 5 bases; nucleotides not matched to a gene: 11. CDR1 LNHDA and CDR2 SQIVND come from the germline V gene (reference sequence). The CDR3 spans 15 residues. The CDR3 sequence: CASSYRDWRGETQYF. DNA for the CDR3: TGTGCCAGTAGTTACCGGGATTGGCGGGGGGAGACCCAGTACTTC.

Only one count was recorded for this clone. J is TRBJ2-3 and V is TRBV3-1 (or the pseudogene TRBV3-2); 8 nucleotides align to TRBD1. The germline V gene has CDR1 LGHDT and CDR2 YNNKEL (reference sequence). This CDR3 has 14 residues. With 4 bases clipped from V and 2 bases from J, the junction kept 2 bases outside the gene matches. The CDR3 DNA is TGTGCCAGCAGCCGACAGGGGAACACAGATACGCAGTATTTT. Its translation: CASSRQGNTDTQYF.

The chain carries TRBV23-1 and TRBJ1-2, with D possibly TRBD1 on 6 matching bases. Being an ORF, TRBV23-1 has a function that is uncertain. Trimming left V 0 bases short and J 12 bases short, with 20 bases between. There are 15 residues in the CDR3. As DNA, the CDR3 is TGCGCCAGCAGTCAATCCCCGACAGGTCCCCCTTGCGACACCTTC. The encoded protein is CASSQSPTGPPCDTF.

Here the CDR3 reads CASSMGPGEAFF. The CDR3 DNA follows: TGTGCCAGCAGTATGGGGCCCGGGGAAGCTTTCTTT. The chain employs TRBV2 and TRBJ1-1, with D perhaps matching TRBD1 (5 bases). The CDR3 loop spans 12 amino acids. CDR1 and CDR2 from the germline V gene are SNHLY and FYNNEI. Trimming took 5 bases from V and 8 from J, leaving 12 bases between them.

The chain employs TRBV2 and TRBJ1-6; 10 nucleotides line up with TRBD1. CDR3 length equals 16 residues. From germline, CDR1 is SNHLY and CDR2 FYNNEI. The V segment lost 6 bases and the J segment 6 bases; nucleotides outside the gene matches: 8. CDR3 in DNA: TGTGCCAGCAGGGGGACAGGGGCAGGTTTTAATTCACCCCTCCACTTT. It codes for CASRGTGAGFNSPLHF.

The rearrangement joins TRBV28 to TRBJ2-7, with 9 bases lining up with TRBD2. Trimming removed 6 bases from V and 3 bases from J; junction bases left unmatched: 6. The CDR3 spans 14 residues. Germline CDR1 is MDHEN and CDR2 is SYDVKM. CDR3: CASRGLAGYYEQYF. The CDR3 nucleotides read TGTGCCAGCAGGGGGCTAGCGGGGTACTACGAGCAGTACTTC.

This clone was picked up a small number of times. The J gene is TRBJ1-2, the V gene TRBV5-4, with 7 bases that match TRBD1. The CDR3 runs 14 residues. Germline assignment: CDR1 SGHNT and CDR2 YYREEE (reference sequence). With V trimmed by 0 bases and J by 4 bases, 3 bases remained unmatched. The CDR3 DNA follows: TGTGCCAGCAGCTTGGGGGACAGAGGCTATGGCTACACCTTC. It is translated as CASSLGDRGYGYTF.

This clone was seen just once. The chain is built from TRBV7-6 and TRBJ1-3, with 8 nucleotides matching TRBD1. The trim removed 3 bases at V and 0 bases at J, leaving 10 bases unmatched. Germline V gene sequence: CDR1 SGHVS, CDR2 FNYEAQ. The CDR3 consists of 18 residues. The CDR3 nucleotides read TGTGCCAGCAGCTTGGAAGCGGGACAGGTTCCCTCTGGAAACACCATATATTTT. Residues: CASSLEAGQVPSGNTIYF.